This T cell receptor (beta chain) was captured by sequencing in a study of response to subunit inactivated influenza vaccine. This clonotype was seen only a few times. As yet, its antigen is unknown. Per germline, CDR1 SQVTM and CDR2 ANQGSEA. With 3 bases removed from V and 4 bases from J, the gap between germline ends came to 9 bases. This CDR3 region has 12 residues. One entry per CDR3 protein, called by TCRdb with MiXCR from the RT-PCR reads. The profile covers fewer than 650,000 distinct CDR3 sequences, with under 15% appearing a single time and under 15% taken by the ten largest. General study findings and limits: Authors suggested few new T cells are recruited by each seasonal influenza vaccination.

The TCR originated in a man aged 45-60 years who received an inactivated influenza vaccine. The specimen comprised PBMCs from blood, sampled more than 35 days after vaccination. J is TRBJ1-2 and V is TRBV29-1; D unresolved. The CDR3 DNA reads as TGCAGCGTTGAGGAGTCCACCTATGGCTACACCTTC. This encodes CSVEESTYGYTF.